This T cell receptor beta chain derives from a study of human T cells and chemical hapten exposure. On the study more broadly: Small pooled library volume differences chiefly drove per-sample TCR yield variation. Study results and limitations: TCRs above 1 in 1000 frequency stayed constant with DPC sensitization.

This clonotype was seen ten or more times. Antigen unknown. The length of the CDR3 is 15 residues. V gave up 7 bases and J gave up 4 bases, with 17 bases separating them. The germline gives CDR1 MNHEY, CDR2 SVGEGT. The library gave individual cDNA molecules unique molecular identifiers. In the source study's methods: Samples had a median of around 96,000 TCRs, ranging roughly 20,000 to 750,000. From the reads, TCRdb called clonotypes with MiXCR, one entry per CDR3 protein. The V and J calls follow TCRdb's processing rather than the paper's. The sample contains about 120,000 distinct CDR3 sequences, 8.5% to 9% of which appear only once. The authors' total RNA extraction used unfractionated whole blood.

Specimen: whole blood. The chain joins TRBV6-2 or TRBV6-3 to TRBJ1-5; maybe TRBD1 (5 bases). This TCR derives from a human donor in good health. Some clones in this sample may be carry-over from other donors' samples. The CDR3 loop is CASTFKMGRNQPQHF. As DNA, the CDR3 is TGTGCCAGCACCTTCAAGATGGGACGTAATCAGCCCCAGCATTTT.